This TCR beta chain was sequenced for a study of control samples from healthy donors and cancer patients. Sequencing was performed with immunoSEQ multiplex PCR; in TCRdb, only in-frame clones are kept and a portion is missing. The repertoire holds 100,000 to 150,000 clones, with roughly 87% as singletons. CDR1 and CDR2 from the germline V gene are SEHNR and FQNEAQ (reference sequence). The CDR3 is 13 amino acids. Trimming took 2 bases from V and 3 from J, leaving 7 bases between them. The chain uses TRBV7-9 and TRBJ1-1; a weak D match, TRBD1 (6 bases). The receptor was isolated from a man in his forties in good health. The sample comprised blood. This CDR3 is CASSLSGDTEAFF. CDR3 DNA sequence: TGTGCCAGCAGCTTATCAGGGGACACTGAAGCTTTCTTT.